Included here is one T cell receptor (beta chain) sequence, with context. Its specificity is not known. The data were taken from a study of cytotoxic CD8 clonotypes in ibrutinib-treated CLL. Study-level results: Clonality climbed at ibrutinib response, then dropped toward baseline at progression.

Losses at the gene ends were 7 bases for V and 5 bases for J; bases not matched to a gene: 12. Per germline, CDR1 SGHAT and CDR2 FQNNGV. The CDR3 runs 15 residues. The method was immunoSEQ multiplex PCR; TCRdb's version includes in-frame clones alone and lacks a portion of them. This table holds about 130,000 clones, 80% to 85% found once. This receptor was obtained from a human donor with chronic lymphocytic leukemia. The chain carries TRBV11-2 and TRBJ2-5, with TRBD2 matching 8 bases. The specimen comprised PBMCs, sampled after 24 months of ibrutinib treatment. The CDR3 loop reads CASIKNLGGAETQYF. Written as DNA, the CDR3 is TGTGCCAGCATCAAGAACCTCGGGGGGGCGGAGACCCAGTACTTC. Based on the CDR3 plus reference TRBV11-2 and TRBJ2-5, the full variable domain is EAGVAQSPRYKIIEKRQSVAFWCNPISGHATLYWYQQILGQGPKLLIQFQNNGVVDDSQLPKDRFSAERLKGVDSTLKIQPAKLEDSAVYLCASIKNLGGAETQYFGPGTRLLVL.